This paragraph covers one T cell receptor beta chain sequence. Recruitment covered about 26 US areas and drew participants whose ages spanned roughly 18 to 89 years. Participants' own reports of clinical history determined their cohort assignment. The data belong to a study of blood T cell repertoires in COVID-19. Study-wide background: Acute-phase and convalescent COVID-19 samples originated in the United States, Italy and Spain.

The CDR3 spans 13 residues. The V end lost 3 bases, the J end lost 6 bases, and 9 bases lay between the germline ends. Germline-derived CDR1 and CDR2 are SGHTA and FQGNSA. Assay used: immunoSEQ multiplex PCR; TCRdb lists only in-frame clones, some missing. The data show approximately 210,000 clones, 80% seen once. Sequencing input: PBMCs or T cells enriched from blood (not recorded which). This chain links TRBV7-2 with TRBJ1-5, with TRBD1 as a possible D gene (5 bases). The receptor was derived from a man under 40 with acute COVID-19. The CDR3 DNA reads TGTGCCAGCAGCTTGCAGGGCGGTCAGCCCCAGCATTTT. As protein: CASSLQGGQPQHF. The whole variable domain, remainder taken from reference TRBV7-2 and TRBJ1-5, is GAGVSQSPSNKVTEKGKDVELRCDPISGHTALYWYRQSLGQGLEFLIYFQGNSAPDKSGLPSDRFSAERTGGSVSTLTIQRTQQEDSAVYLCASSLQGGQPQHFGDGTRLSIL.